Each of the 29 T cell receptor beta chains below was sequenced from the same sample in a study of blood T cells in healthy people across ages. A second about 6 to 12 cycle PCR used barcoded and J-beta primers. TCRdb re-derived calls from the 5' RACE reads in MiXCR, one entry per CDR3 protein. The sample carries roughly 1,500,000 distinct CDR3 sequences, 42% recorded once. Source material: blood. The source is a woman between 18 and 30 years old in good health.

For the CDR3, the DNA is TGTGCCAGCAGTTACCCGGGACCCTGGAGTAGCAAAAACATTCAGTACTTC. This codes for CASSYPGPWSSKNIQYF. This chain connects TRBV6-5 to TRBJ2-4, with D perhaps TRBD1 or TRBD2 (5 bases each). With 2 bases removed from V and 3 bases from J, the gap between germline ends came to 17 bases. The V gene's germline CDR1 is MNHEY and CDR2 SVGAGI. This CDR3 has 17 amino acids.

The rearrangement joins TRBV2 to TRBJ2-5, with D unresolved. The CDR3 spans 11 residues. Trimming took 6 bases from V and 5 from J, leaving 7 bases between them. CDR1 is SNHLY, CDR2 FYNNEI, per germline. For the CDR3, the DNA is TGTGCCAGCAGGACCATGGAGACCCAGTACTTC. Translated: CASRTMETQYF.

This clonotype was picked up a small number of times. The rearrangement joins TRBV10-3 to TRBJ1-2; no clear D. V was pared by 7 bases and J by 7 bases, with 16 bases between. The CDR3 runs 13 residues. CDR1 ENHRY and CDR2 SYGVKD come from the germline V gene. CDR3: CAITSTTLGGYTF. The CDR3 region has the DNA TGTGCCATCACTAGTACGACCCTAGGTGGCTACACCTTC.

The chain links TRBV6-5 to TRBJ2-1; no clear D gene. Trimming pared 4 bases from V and 5 bases from J, leaving 6 bases between. CDR1 is MNHEY and CDR2 is SVGAGI in the germline V gene. This CDR3 has 12 residues. CDR3 loop: CASSWVNNEQFF. The CDR3 DNA sequence: TGTGCCAGCAGTTGGGTTAACAATGAGCAGTTCTTC.

This rearrangement joins TRBV9 to TRBJ2-3; 7 nucleotides match TRBD2. The CDR3 runs to 16 residues. Per the germline V gene, CDR1 is SGDLS and CDR2 is YYNGEE. V trimming: 0 bases; J trimming: 0 bases; junction bases outside the gene matches: 4. CDR3: CASSVDERDSTDTQYF. The CDR3 nucleotides are TGTGCCAGCAGCGTAGACGAGCGGGACAGCACAGATACGCAGTATTTT. The entire variable domain, with the rest obtained from reference TRBV9 and TRBJ2-3, is as follows: DSGVTQTPKHLITATGQRVTLRCSPRSGDLSVYWYQQSLDQGLQFLIQYYNGEERAKGNILERFSAQQFPDLHSELNLSSLELGDSALYFCASSVDERDSTDTQYFGPGTRLTVL.

The chain links TRBV11-2 to TRBJ2-1; D unclear. CDR1 SGHAT and CDR2 FQNNGV come from the germline V gene. The ends were cut back, 5 bases at V and 0 bases at J, with 14 bases in the middle. This CDR3 has 16 residues. This CDR3 is CASSLSGLSSYNEQFF. Written as DNA, the CDR3 is TGTGCCAGCAGCCTTTCGGGCCTGAGCTCCTACAATGAGCAGTTCTTC. Supplemented by reference TRBV11-2 and TRBJ2-1, the full variable domain reads EAGVAQSPRYKIIEKRQSVAFWCNPISGHATLYWYQQILGQGPKLLIQFQNNGVVDDSQLPKDRFSAERLKGVDSTLKIQPAKLEDSAVYLCASSLSGLSSYNEQFFGPGTRLTVL.

The gene calls are TRBV20-1 and TRBJ2-1; tentative D call: TRBD2 (6 bases). The last part of the DNA fits TRBJ2-7 better; the J call may be wrong. The germline V gene has CDR1 DFQATT and CDR2 SNEGSKA (reference sequence). There are 15 residues in the CDR3. For the CDR3, the DNA is TGCAGTGCTCCCGGGGCGGGGAGCTCCTACAATGAGCAGTACTTC. The encoded protein is CSAPGAGSSYNEQYF.

V and J are TRBV20-1 and TRBJ2-3; 8 bases are shared with TRBD2. J gave up 2 bases and V 2 bases, and 9 bases lay outside the gene matches. CDR3 size: 16 residues. Germline lookup yields CDR1 DFQATT and CDR2 SNEGSKA (reference sequence). CDR3 loop: CSARLAGRRFTDTQYF. CDR3 coding DNA: TGCAGTGCTAGACTAGCGGGCCGTCGATTCACAGATACGCAGTATTTT.

This chain links TRBV3-1 with TRBJ1-2, with a possible D match to TRBD1 (6 bases). The CDR3 is 15 residues long. Deletions cut 1 base from V and 5 bases from J, with 14 bases between. CDR1 and CDR2 (germline): LGHDT, YNNKEL (reference sequence). In DNA, the CDR3 is TGTGCCAGCAGCCAAGGGTCGGGGGCGAAGTATGGCTACACCTTC. It translates to CASSQGSGAKYGYTF.

The chain employs TRBV10-3 and TRBJ1-4; 7 positions agree with TRBD1. With 11 bases clipped from V and 8 bases from J, the junction kept 17 bases outside the gene matches. The CDR3 extends over 15 amino acids. Germline V gives CDR1 ENHRY, CDR2 SYGVKD. CDR3 loop: CAAGQEVSVGEKLFF. The CDR3 coding sequence is TGTGCCGCCGGACAGGAGGTGTCGGTGGGCGAAAAACTGTTTTTT.

The chain carries TRBV29-1 and TRBJ2-3; 7 bases are a match to TRBD1. Germline CDR1 is SQVTM and CDR2 is ANQGSEA. CDR3 length equals 17 residues. The V segment lost 7 bases and the J segment 3 bases; nucleotides outside the gene matches: 19. In DNA, the CDR3 is TGCAGCGCGAAGACAGGGTTCGCCTCGAAGGGGACAGATACGCAGTATTTT. Translating gives CSAKTGFASKGTDTQYF.

The chain carries TRBV20-1 and TRBJ1-2; possible D gene TRBD1, 5 bases. Trimming took off 3 bases at V and 4 bases at J, with 15 bases between the two ends. The length of the CDR3 is 14 residues. The germline V gene encodes CDR1 DFQATT and CDR2 SNEGSKA (reference sequence). CDR3 loop: CSASDVQAGYGYTF. The CDR3 DNA reads as TGCAGTGCTAGTGATGTACAGGCTGGCTATGGCTACACCTTC.

V is TRBV28 and J is TRBJ1-4; D not resolved. V was trimmed by 5 bases and J by 5 bases, leaving 15 bases between them. The CDR3 spans 15 residues. The germline V gene has CDR1 MDHEN and CDR2 SYDVKM. CDR3 sequence reads: CASSPLDGINEKLFF. The CDR3 nucleotides are TGTGCCAGCAGTCCCCTTGACGGCATAAATGAAAAACTGTTTTTT.

This clonotype was seen a single time. The chain links TRBV6-1 to TRBJ1-1; D not resolved. The CDR3 length is 14 residues. Trimming stripped 2 bases from V and 0 bases from J, with 7 bases between. Germline CDR1 MNHNS, CDR2 SASEGT. This chain's CDR3 is CASSERQMNTEAFF. The CDR3 DNA is TGTGCCAGCAGTGAACGTCAGATGAACACTGAAGCTTTCTTT.

This sequence joins TRBV7-9 and TRBJ1-2, with D possibly matching TRBD1 (5 bases). The CDR3 sequence is 15 residues long. In germline, CDR1 is SEHNR, CDR2 FQNEAQ (reference sequence). Trimming took 6 bases from V and 7 from J, leaving 21 bases between them. The CDR3 spells CASRLAGPAQGGYTF. The CDR3 DNA reads as TGTGCCAGCAGACTTGCGGGACCGGCGCAGGGTGGCTACACCTTC.

The rearrangement uses TRBV2 and TRBJ1-4; D is ambiguous. In germline, CDR1 is SNHLY, CDR2 FYNNEI. The CDR3 extends over 16 amino acids. With 2 bases removed from V and 6 bases from J, the gap between germline ends came to 16 bases. The CDR3 region is CASSELSVFGDEKLFF. In DNA, the CDR3 is TGTGCCAGCAGTGAATTATCTGTATTCGGGGATGAAAAACTGTTTTTT.

CDR3 in DNA: TGTGCCAGTGGAGTAGCGGGCACAGATACGCAGTATTTT. This gives the protein CASGVAGTDTQYF. V is TRBV2 and J is TRBJ2-3, with a tentative D call TRBD2 (6 bases). This CDR3 comprises 13 residues. Looked up from germline, CDR1 is SNHLY and CDR2 is FYNNEI. Trimming shortened V by 9 bases and J by 1 base, and 11 bases separated the two germline ends. Based on the CDR3 plus reference TRBV2 and TRBJ2-3, the full variable domain is EPEVTQTPSHQVTQMGQEVILRCVPISNHLYFYWYRQILGQKVEFLVSFYNNEISEKSEIFDDQFSVERPDGSNFTLKIRSTKLEDSAMYFCASGVAGTDTQYFGPGTRLTVL.

The sample holds a few counts of this clonotype. The chain has TRBV4-1 and TRBJ2-1, with 10 nucleotides matching TRBD1. V was pared by 4 bases and J by 7 bases, with 7 bases of the junction left unmatched. CDR3 length: 15 residues. CDR1 is MGHRA and CDR2 is YSYEKL in the germline V gene. This CDR3 reads CASSPDRGFGNEQFF. The CDR3 region has the DNA TGCGCCAGCAGCCCGGACAGGGGGTTTGGGAATGAGCAGTTCTTC.

This clonotype came up many times. The rearrangement uses TRBV10-3 and TRBJ2-7; 10 nucleotides match TRBD2. After removal of 6 bases from V and 7 bases from J, the junction contained 3 bases not matched to a gene. The germline CDR1 and CDR2 sequences are ENHRY and SYGVKD. There are 12 residues in the CDR3. In DNA, the CDR3 is TGTGCCATCAGACTAGCGGGGAGGGAGCAGTACTTC. Translation: CAIRLAGREQYF.

J is TRBJ2-1 and V is TRBV11-1; D possibly corresponds to TRBD2 (5 bases). The germline V and J ends were trimmed by 10 bases and 6 bases, with 16 bases remaining between them. The CDR3 is 13 residues long. Germline CDR1 and CDR2: SGHAT and FQDESV (reference sequence). The CDR3 spells CATGRPGGNEQFF. For the CDR3, the DNA is TGTGCCACCGGCCGACCCGGAGGCAATGAGCAGTTCTTC.

The rearrangement uses TRBV12-3 or TRBV12-4 and TRBJ1-2; D possibly corresponds to TRBD1 (5 bases). V lost 6 bases and J 4 bases, leaving 12 bases between the germline ends. The length of the CDR3 is 13 residues. The CDR3 sequence: CASSLTEVYGYTF. The CDR3 nucleotides read TGTGCCAGCAGCCTGACAGAAGTCTATGGCTACACCTTC.

The chain employs TRBV3-1 and TRBJ1-2, with 7 bases matching TRBD1. Germline-derived CDR1 and CDR2 are LGHDT and YNNKEL (reference sequence). The CDR3 has 13 residues. Trimming took 0 bases from V and 7 from J; bases not matched to a gene: 2. The chain's CDR3 is CASSQETGIGYTF. CDR3 nucleotide sequence: TGTGCCAGCAGCCAAGAGACAGGGATTGGCTACACCTTC.

The sample holds many counts of this clonotype. The rearrangement uses TRBV29-1 and TRBJ2-7, with 7 bases matching TRBD1. Germline V gene lookup returns CDR1 SQVTM and CDR2 ANQGSEA. The CDR3 contains 12 residues. Trimming cost V 6 bases and J 0 bases; bases outside gene matches: 2. In nucleotides, the CDR3 is TGCAGCGTCGGGACAGTCTCCTACGAGCAGTACTTC. Translating it yields CSVGTVSYEQYF.

A word on this clonotype: The junction departs from the called germline gene at one end, perhaps through a read error. The chain uses TRBV20-1 and TRBJ1-1; a weak D match, TRBD1 (5 bases). Looked up from germline, CDR1 is DFQATT and CDR2 is SNEGSKA (reference sequence). The CDR3 runs to 14 residues. The CDR3 spells CSPRLGARATETFF. In DNA form, the CDR3 reads TGCAGTCCCCGGTTGGGAGCCAGGGCCACTGAAACTTTCTTT.

This clonotype has a handful of counts. The CDR3 sequence is CASSLEFAIRPYEQYF. The CDR3 nucleotides read TGTGCCAGCAGCTTAGAGTTTGCTATCAGACCCTACGAGCAGTACTTC. The chain employs TRBV7-9 and TRBJ2-7; no clear D gene. The CDR3 is 16 residues long. The germline CDR1 and CDR2 sequences are SEHNR and FQNEAQ (reference sequence). V was pared by 1 base and J by 2 bases, with 15 bases between. Full variable domain (missing parts from reference TRBV7-9 and TRBJ2-7): DTGVSQNPRHKITKRGQNVTFRCDPISEHNRLYWYRQTLGQGPEFLTYFQNEAQLEKSRLLSDRFSAERPKGSFSTLEIQRTEQGDSAMYLCASSLEFAIRPYEQYFGPGTRLTVT.

This clonotype was counted a few times. The rearrangement links TRBV25-1 to TRBJ2-3, with TRBD2 matching over 8 bases. The length of the CDR3 is 16 residues. The junction had 6 bases not matched to a gene; V was cut back by 2 bases and J by 2 bases. Germline-derived CDR1 and CDR2 are MGHDK and SYGVNS. Here the CDR3 reads CASSETAGGLTDTQYF. CDR3 DNA: TGTGCCAGCAGTGAAACGGCGGGAGGTCTCACAGATACGCAGTATTTT.

V is TRBV5-1 and J is TRBJ2-3, with D perhaps matching TRBD2 (5 bases). Trimming stripped 4 bases from V and 1 base from J, with 16 bases between. The germline V gene has CDR1 SGHRS and CDR2 YFSETQ. The CDR3 consists of 16 residues. CDR3 sequence reads: CASSPPTGSGTDTQYF. CDR3 nucleotide sequence: TGCGCCAGCAGCCCTCCGACGGGGTCTGGCACAGATACGCAGTATTTT.

The chain has TRBV27 and TRBJ2-7; the match to TRBD2 covers 8 bases. This CDR3 is built from 13 residues. The V gene's germline CDR1 is MNHEY and CDR2 SMNVEV (reference sequence). J was trimmed by 7 bases and V by 4 bases; bases with no gene match: 6. The CDR3, as DNA: TGTGCCAGCAGTTCCCGCCGCGGGGGGGAGCAGTACTTC. As protein: CASSSRRGGEQYF.

Points on this clonotype: Sequence at one end of the junction differs from germline and may be a read error. The genes are TRBV20-1 and TRBJ2-1; D ambiguous. CDR1 DFQATT and CDR2 SNEGSKA come from the germline V gene (reference sequence). This CDR3 region has 13 residues. CDR3 sequence (DNA): TGCAGTTCTAGAGATTCTCAAACGAATGAGCAGTTCTTC. Translating it yields CSSRDSQTNEQFF.